Each of the 15 T cell receptor beta chains below was sequenced from the same sample in a study of T cells after yellow fever vaccination. TCRdb reprocessed the 5' RACE reads with MiXCR, giving one entry per CDR3 protein. This sample carries 350,000 to 450,000 distinct CDR3 sequences, under 20% of them seen once, and the ten largest clones take 15% to 20%. The sequences come from PBMCs, collected before the yellow fever booster vaccination. The receptors come from a man aged 18 to 29 who received the YFV17D yellow fever vaccine.

This clonotype was seen at least ten times. The J gene is TRBJ2-6, the V gene TRBV2; D unresolved. With 10 bases removed from V and 0 bases from J, the gap between germline ends came to 10 bases. The germline CDR1 and CDR2 sequences are SNHLY and FYNNEI. This CDR3 spans 14 amino acids. CDR3 coding DNA: TGTGCCACCACAGCCTTCTCTGGGGCCAACGTCCTGACTTTC. It encodes CATTAFSGANVLTF.

V is TRBV6-9 and J is TRBJ2-3; 9 nucleotides agree with TRBD2. Germline CDR1 and CDR2: MNHGY and SVAAGI. V trimming: 2 bases; J trimming: 4 bases; junction bases outside the gene matches: 10. This CDR3 region has 17 residues. The CDR3 DNA is TGTGCCAGCAGTTATCCTACGAACGGGACTAGCCCAGATACGCAGTATTTT. The encoded protein is CASSYPTNGTSPDTQYF.

This clonotype has ten or more counts. The chain links TRBV12-3 or TRBV12-4 to TRBJ2-1; D is possibly TRBD1 or TRBD2 (6 bases each). This CDR3 contains 12 residues. CDR3 region: CAAGGPYNEQFF. The CDR3 DNA reads as TGTGCTGCCGGGGGCCCTTACAATGAGCAGTTCTTC.

This rearrangement joins TRBV7-2 to TRBJ1-2; the D is unclear. Trimming removed 5 bases at V and 3 bases at J, with 10 bases between. CDR3 length equals 13 residues. Per the germline V gene, CDR1 is SGHTA and CDR2 is FQGNSA. The CDR3, as DNA: TGTGCCAGCAGCGCCGGATCACACTATGGCTACACCTTC. Translating gives CASSAGSHYGYTF.

This clonotype turned up a few times. The V gene is TRBV5-1, the J gene TRBJ2-3; 11 bases are a match to TRBD2. The V segment lost 4 bases and the J segment 3 bases; nucleotides outside the gene matches: 10. This CDR3 contains 17 residues. CDR1 is SGHRS and CDR2 is YFSETQ in the germline V gene. CDR3 in DNA: TGCGCCAGCAGCGCAAAGGTAGCGGGGGGGACTACAGATACGCAGTATTTT. Translation gives CASSAKVAGGTTDTQYF.

This clonotype was observed a few times. The V call is TRBV7-3, the J call TRBJ2-1, with D perhaps TRBD2 (7 bases). V gave up 2 bases and J gave up 7 bases, with 15 bases separating them. This CDR3 contains 15 residues. The germline gives CDR1 SGHTA, CDR2 FQGTGA. DNA for the CDR3: TGTGCCAGCAGCTTAGTCCCGGGGGGCGGAAATGAGCAGTTCTTC. Translating gives CASSLVPGGGNEQFF.

The J gene is TRBJ1-3, the V gene TRBV7-6; D gene uncertain. In germline, CDR1 is SGHVS, CDR2 FNYEAQ. The CDR3 is made up of 15 amino acids. Trimming took off 5 bases at V and 0 bases at J, with 11 bases between the two ends. DNA for the CDR3: TGTGCCAGCAGCCCCGGTGGGAGCTCTGGAAACACCATATATTTT. Its protein is CASSPGGSSGNTIYF.

V gene TRBV7-9 combines with J gene TRBJ1-4, with TRBD1 as a possible D gene (6 bases). CDR1 and CDR2 from the germline V gene are SEHNR and FQNEAQ (reference sequence). V lost 5 bases and J 8 bases, leaving 15 bases between the germline ends. The CDR3 sequence is 14 residues long. CDR3 protein: CASSPGTRGEKLFF. The CDR3 DNA sequence: TGTGCCAGCAGCCCCGGGACAAGGGGGGAAAAACTGTTTTTT.

This clonotype appeared a few times. One end of the junction varies from germline; a read error may be responsible. The chain joins TRBV6-1 to TRBJ2-1, with a tentative D call TRBD2 (5 bases). Germline V gene lookup returns CDR1 MNHNS and CDR2 SASEGT. The CDR3 runs to 14 residues. DNA of the CDR3: TGTGCCAGCAGTGAAGAGTGGTCGCGAGGGAATTGGATCTTC. This sequence encodes CASSEEWSRGNWIF.

V usage is TRBV20-1 and J usage is TRBJ2-7, with 9 nucleotides matching TRBD1. The germline V gene encodes CDR1 DFQATT and CDR2 SNEGSKA (reference sequence). This CDR3 spans 14 amino acids. CDR3 in amino acids: CSARPPGQGLTVSV. The CDR3 DNA sequence: TGCAGTGCTAGACCCCCGGGACAGGGCTTAACGGTCTCCGTC.

Only a few counts were recorded for this clonotype. The gene calls are TRBV7-9 and TRBJ2-1; possible D gene TRBD2, 6 bases. Trimming pared 3 bases from V and 8 bases from J, leaving 14 bases between. The CDR3 runs to 14 residues. Germline assignment: CDR1 SEHNR and CDR2 FQNEAQ (reference sequence). CDR3 DNA: TGTGCCAGCAGCTTCGCAGGTGGCGGGGATGAGCAGTTCTTC. This encodes CASSFAGGGDEQFF. The full variable domain, in which reference TRBV7-9 and TRBJ2-1 provide the parts outside the CDR3, is DTGVSQNPRHKITKRGQNVTFRCDPISEHNRLYWYRQTLGQGPEFLTYFQNEAQLEKSRLLSDRFSAERPKGSFSTLEIQRTEQGDSAMYLCASSFAGGGDEQFFGPGTRLTVL.

The sample holds many counts of this clonotype. The chain combines TRBV20-1 with TRBJ2-1; 9 positions match TRBD2. Trimming removed 6 bases from V and 2 bases from J; junction bases left unmatched: 11. The CDR3 length is 16 residues. In germline, CDR1 is DFQATT, CDR2 SNEGSKA (reference sequence). The CDR3 region has the DNA TGCAGTGCCATGGTTCTCCTAGCGGGGACCTACAATGAGCAGTTCTTC. Translated, it gives CSAMVLLAGTYNEQFF.

This chain uses TRBV6-2 or TRBV6-3 with TRBJ2-1; the D is unclear. The germline V gene encodes CDR1 MNHEY and CDR2 SVGEGT. This CDR3 is 14 amino acids long. With 4 bases removed from V and 3 bases from J, the gap between germline ends came to 10 bases. CDR3 DNA: TGTGCCAGCAGTTCACCACTATTCTACAATGAGCAGTTCTTC. Translating gives CASSSPLFYNEQFF.

This clonotype was found a few times. J is TRBJ2-5 and V is TRBV7-8; D possibly corresponds to TRBD2 (5 bases). The germline V gene has CDR1 SGHVS and CDR2 FQNEAQ. Trimming pared 5 bases from V and 0 bases from J, leaving 16 bases between. The CDR3 runs to 16 residues. CDR3 loop: CASSLRPAGNQETQYF. For the CDR3, the DNA is TGTGCCAGCAGCCTACGACCGGCGGGCAACCAAGAGACCCAGTACTTC.

This rearrangement joins TRBV7-9 to TRBJ2-3; the D is unclear. V was shortened by 0 bases and J by 6 bases, with 7 bases between the two germline ends. The CDR3 covers 13 residues. Germline V lookup: CDR1 SEHNR, CDR2 FQNEAQ (reference sequence). The CDR3 bases are TGTGCCAGCAGCTTAGCGCAAAGGGATACGCAGTATTTT. Amino acid sequence: CASSLAQRDTQYF.